This T cell receptor (beta chain) came from a study of blood T cell repertoires in COVID-19. Study-level information: In each case, the material was cDNA or gDNA derived from T cells, B-cell-depleted T cells, or PBMCs.

Germline values: CDR1 MNHEY, CDR2 SVGAGI. The CDR3 sequence is 13 residues long. Trimming cost V 7 bases and J 11 bases, with 20 bases left between them. As handled by the study authors: Estimates of nucleated cell counts were drawn from the amplification of reference gene primers. Assay: immunoSEQ multiplex PCR; the TCRdb copy retains only in-frame clones and omits some. V and J calls and clone size are those listed in that table; D and trimming were worked out from the DNA. Of over 50,000 clones listed, 80% to 95% were seen once; the top ten hold roughly 6.5%. J is TRBJ1-2 and V is TRBV6-5, with D possibly matching TRBD1 (5 bases). The sample consisted of peripheral blood. The clonotype originates from a man aged 50-60 years with active COVID-19. For the CDR3, the DNA is TGTGCCAGCACCCGACCAGGGACTGGCCTTTACACCTTC. It encodes CASTRPGTGLYTF.